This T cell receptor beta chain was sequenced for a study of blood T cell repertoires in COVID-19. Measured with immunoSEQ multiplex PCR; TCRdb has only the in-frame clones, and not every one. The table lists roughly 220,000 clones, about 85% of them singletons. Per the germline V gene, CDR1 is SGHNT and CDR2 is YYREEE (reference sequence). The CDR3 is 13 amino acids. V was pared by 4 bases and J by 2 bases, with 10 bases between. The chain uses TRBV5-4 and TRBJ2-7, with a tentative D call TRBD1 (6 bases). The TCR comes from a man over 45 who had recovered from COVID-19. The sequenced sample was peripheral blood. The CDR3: CASSRTETYEQYF. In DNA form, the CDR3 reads TGTGCCAGCAGCCGGACAGAAACCTACGAGCAGTACTTC.